This paragraph covers one T cell receptor (beta chain) sequence. Its target is unknown. The data are from a study of beta chain features in type 1 diabetes. Study results and limitations: Short templates might get an advantage during PCR, and this would be equal in patients and controls. High TCR expression in some cells could lead to their over-representation in cDNA sequencing. All four CD4+ subsets of Type 1 diabetes patients contained TCRB CDR3s that were moderately but significantly shorter.

TCRB transcripts that were expressed got sequenced, as all of the isolated RNA had been reverse transcribed. The table came from immunoSEQ multiplex PCR; TCRdb's copy has only in-frame clones and leaves some out. The sample contains 300,000 to 400,000 clones, about 13% of which appear only once. The germline V and J ends were trimmed by 3 bases and 0 bases, with 9 bases remaining between them. Germline V gives CDR1 SNHLY, CDR2 FYNNEI. There are 15 residues in the CDR3. The chain has TRBV2 and TRBJ2-1; possible D gene TRBD2, 5 bases. The sample taken for sequencing was naive CD4+ T cells from blood. The origin of this receptor is a woman aged 18-29 years with type 1 diabetes. CDR3 DNA: TGTGCCAGCAGTGAGGAGGTTCCCTCCTACAATGAGCAGTTCTTC. Its translation is CASSEEVPSYNEQFF.